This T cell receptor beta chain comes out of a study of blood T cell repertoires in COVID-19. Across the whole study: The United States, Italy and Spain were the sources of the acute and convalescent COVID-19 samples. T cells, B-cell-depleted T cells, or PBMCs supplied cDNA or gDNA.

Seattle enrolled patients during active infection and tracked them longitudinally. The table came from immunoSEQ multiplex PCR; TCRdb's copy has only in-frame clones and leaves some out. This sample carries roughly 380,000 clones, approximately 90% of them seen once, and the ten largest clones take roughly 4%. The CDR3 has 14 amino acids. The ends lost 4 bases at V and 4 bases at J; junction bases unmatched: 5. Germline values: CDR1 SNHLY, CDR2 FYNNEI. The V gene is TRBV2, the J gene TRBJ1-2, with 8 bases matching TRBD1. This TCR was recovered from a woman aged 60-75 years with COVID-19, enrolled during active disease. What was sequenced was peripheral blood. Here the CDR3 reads CASSGQGSSYGYTF. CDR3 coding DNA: TGTGCCAGCAGTGGACAGGGGTCAAGCTATGGCTACACCTTC.